A single sample gave rise to the 10 T cell receptor beta chains below, sequenced in a study of cytomegalovirus exposure and HLA in healthy donors. The PCR contained 60 Vbeta and 13 Jbeta primers. The data were produced by immunoSEQ multiplex PCR, yet TCRdb's version contains in-frame clones alone and is incomplete. The sample has around 150,000 clones; roughly 79% are singletons. The sequenced material came from PBMCs. The receptors derive from a male donor in good health and CMV-seronegative.

In its sample, this clone was seen a few times. The V and J genes are TRBV12-1 and TRBJ2-3; the table calls TRBD1, which could not be checked here. TRBV12-1 counts as a pseudogene. The CDR3 consists of 15 residues. CDR3 sequence (DNA): TGTGCCAGCGTCCCCCAGGGGGTTAGCACAGATACGCAGTATTTT. Its translation: CASVPQGVSTDTQYF.

The chain carries TRBV7-2 and TRBJ1-1; D possibly corresponds to TRBD1 (6 bases). Germline assignment: CDR1 SGHTA and CDR2 FQGNSA. Trimming stripped 0 bases from V and 4 bases from J, with 12 bases between. The CDR3 totals 15 residues. The CDR3 is CASSLARQGGTEAFF. The CDR3 DNA reads TGTGCCAGCAGCTTAGCCCGGCAAGGGGGCACTGAAGCTTTCTTT.

The chain combines TRBV29-1 with TRBJ1-1; TRBD1 aligns across 9 bases. The CDR3 totals 14 residues. The germline gives CDR1 SQVTM, CDR2 ANQGSEA. V trimming: 5 bases; J trimming: 4 bases; junction bases outside the gene matches: 8. CDR3 nucleotide sequence: TGCAGCGTTAACACAGGGGGCTCTGGCACTGAAGCTTTCTTT. Encoded protein: CSVNTGGSGTEAFF.

CDR3 residues: CASSIIVGTGDQPQHF. Written as DNA, the CDR3 is TGTGCCAGTAGTATAATAGTGGGGACAGGGGATCAGCCCCAGCATTTT. The chain carries TRBV19 and TRBJ1-5; the match to TRBD1 covers 10 bases. V lost 2 bases, J lost 5 bases, and 6 bases stayed unmatched. The germline V gene encodes CDR1 LNHDA and CDR2 SQIVND (reference sequence). This CDR3 is 16 amino acids long. The full variable domain, its missing parts supplied by reference TRBV19 and TRBJ1-5, is DGGITQSPKYLFRKEGQNVTLSCEQNLNHDAMYWYRQDPGQGLRLIYYSQIVNDFQKGDIAEGYSVSREKKESFPLTVTSAQKNPTAFYLCASSIIVGTGDQPQHFGDGTRLSIL.

The chain combines TRBV4-2 with TRBJ2-1; TRBD2 agrees at 8 bases. Trimming at V came to 4 bases and at J to 0 bases, leaving 5 bases not matched to a gene. Germline V gives CDR1 LGHNA, CDR2 YNFKEQ. This CDR3 contains 16 residues. The CDR3 nucleotides read TGTGCCAGCAGCCCCTTAGCGGGGAGCTCCTACAATGAGCAGTTCTTC. This codes for CASSPLAGSSYNEQFF.

The V gene is TRBV18, the J gene TRBJ1-4; TRBD1 agrees at 10 bases. CDR1 and CDR2 (germline): KGHSH, LQKENI. Trimming took 1 base from V and 8 from J; bases not matched to a gene: 10. The CDR3 contains 17 residues. CDR3 residues: CASSPLDRGLYEEKLFF. CDR3 bases: TGTGCCAGCTCACCACTTGACAGGGGGCTTTATGAAGAAAAACTGTTTTTT.

This clone was detected once. V and J are TRBV5-1 and TRBJ1-6; 11 bases match TRBD1. Trimming cost V 2 bases and J 9 bases; bases outside gene matches: 7. CDR3 length: 16 amino acids. Germline assignment: CDR1 SGHRS and CDR2 YFSETQ. CDR3 DNA sequence: TGCGCCAGCAGCTTTTATCAAGGGACAGGGGGTTCACCCCTCCACTTT. The encoded protein is CASSFYQGTGGSPLHF. The complete variable domain, with remaining parts taken from reference TRBV5-1 and TRBJ1-6, reads KAGVTQTPRYLIKTRGQQVTLSCSPISGHRSVSWYQQTPGQGLQFLFEYFSETQRNKGNFPGRFSGRQFSNSRSEMNVSTLELGDSALYLCASSFYQGTGGSPLHFGNGTRLTVT.

The gene calls are TRBV30 and TRBJ2-2, with D hard to call. The CDR3 contains 14 residues. V lost 0 bases to trimming and J lost 4 bases, with 9 bases between them. Germline assignment: CDR1 GTSNPN and CDR2 SVGIG (reference sequence). The CDR3 DNA is TGTGCCTGGAGTGTCGGGTTAGTCACCGGGGAGCTGTTTTTT. As protein: CAWSVGLVTGELFF.

The chain recombines TRBV18 with TRBJ1-2; 9 bases are shared with TRBD1. Per germline, CDR1 KGHSH and CDR2 LQKENI. The CDR3 loop spans 13 amino acids. V shed 2 bases and J 9 bases; nucleotides not matched to a gene: 4. The CDR3 sequence is CASSPRTGVSYTF. CDR3 DNA sequence: TGTGCCAGCTCACCAAGGACAGGGGTGAGCTACACCTTC. The full variable domain, its missing parts supplied by reference TRBV18 and TRBJ1-2, is NAGVMQNPRHLVRRRGQEARLRCSPMKGHSHVYWYRQLPEEGLKFMVYLQKENIIDESGMPKERFSAEFPKEGPSILRIQQVVRGDSAAYFCASSPRTGVSYTFGSGTRLTVV.

The CDR3 loop is CASSQVMGLGNDEQFF. The CDR3 DNA sequence: TGCGCCAGCAGCCAAGTGATGGGACTAGGTAACGATGAGCAGTTCTTC. The rearrangement uses TRBV4-3 and TRBJ2-1, with 8 bases fitting TRBD2. Losses at the gene ends were 1 base for V and 8 bases for J; bases not matched to a gene: 10. The V gene's germline CDR1 is LGHNA and CDR2 YSLEER. The CDR3 has 16 residues.